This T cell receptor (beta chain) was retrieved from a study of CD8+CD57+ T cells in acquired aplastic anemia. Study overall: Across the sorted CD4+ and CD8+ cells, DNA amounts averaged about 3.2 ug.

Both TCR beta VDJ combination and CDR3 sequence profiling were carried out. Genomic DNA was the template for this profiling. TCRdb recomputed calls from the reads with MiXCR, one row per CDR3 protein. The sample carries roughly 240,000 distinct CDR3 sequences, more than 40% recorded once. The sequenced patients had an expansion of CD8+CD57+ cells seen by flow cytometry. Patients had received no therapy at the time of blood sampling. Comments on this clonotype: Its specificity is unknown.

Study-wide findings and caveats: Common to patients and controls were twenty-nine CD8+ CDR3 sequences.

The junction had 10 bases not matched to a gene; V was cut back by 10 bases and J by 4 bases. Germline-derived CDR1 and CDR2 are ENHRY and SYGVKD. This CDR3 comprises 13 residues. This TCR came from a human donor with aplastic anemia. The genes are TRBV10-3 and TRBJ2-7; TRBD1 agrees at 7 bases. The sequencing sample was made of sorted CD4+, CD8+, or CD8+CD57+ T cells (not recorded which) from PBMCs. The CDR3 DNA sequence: TGTGCCACCTTGGGACAGCAGAAATACGAGCAGTACTTC. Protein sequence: CATLGQQKYEQYF.